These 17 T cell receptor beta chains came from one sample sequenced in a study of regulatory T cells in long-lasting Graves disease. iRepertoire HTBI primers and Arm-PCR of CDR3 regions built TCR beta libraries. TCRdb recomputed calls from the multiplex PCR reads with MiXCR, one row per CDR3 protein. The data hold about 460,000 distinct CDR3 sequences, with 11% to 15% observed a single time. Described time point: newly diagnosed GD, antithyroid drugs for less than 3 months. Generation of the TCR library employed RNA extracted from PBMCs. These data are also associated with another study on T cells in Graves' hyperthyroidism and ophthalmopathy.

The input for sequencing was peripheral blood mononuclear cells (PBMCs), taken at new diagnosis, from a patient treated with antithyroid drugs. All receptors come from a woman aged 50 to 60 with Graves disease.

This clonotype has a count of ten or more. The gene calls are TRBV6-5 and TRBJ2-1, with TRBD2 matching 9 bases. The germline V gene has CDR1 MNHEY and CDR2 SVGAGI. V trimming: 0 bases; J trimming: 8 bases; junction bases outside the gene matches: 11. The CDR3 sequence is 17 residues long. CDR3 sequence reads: CASSYSPGREGPDEQFF. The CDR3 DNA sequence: TGTGCCAGCAGTTACTCCCCCGGGCGGGAGGGCCCAGATGAGCAGTTCTTC.

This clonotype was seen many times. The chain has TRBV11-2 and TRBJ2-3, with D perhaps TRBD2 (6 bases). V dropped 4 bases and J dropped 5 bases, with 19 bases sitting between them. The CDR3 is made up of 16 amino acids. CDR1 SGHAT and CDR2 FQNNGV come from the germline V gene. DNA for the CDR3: TGTGCCAGCAGCTGGGACTTCGACGGTTCTGGAGATACGCAGTATTTT. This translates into CASSWDFDGSGDTQYF.

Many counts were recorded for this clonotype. The CDR3 DNA reads TGCAGTGCAAGAAGGAGAACGGGAAATGAGCAGTTCTTC. It encodes CSARRRTGNEQFF. This chain connects TRBV20-1 to TRBJ2-1; D is perhaps TRBD2 (5 bases). The V gene's germline CDR1 is DFQATT and CDR2 SNEGSKA (reference sequence). Trimming removed 6 bases from V and 7 bases from J, with 16 bases in between. The CDR3 runs to 13 residues.

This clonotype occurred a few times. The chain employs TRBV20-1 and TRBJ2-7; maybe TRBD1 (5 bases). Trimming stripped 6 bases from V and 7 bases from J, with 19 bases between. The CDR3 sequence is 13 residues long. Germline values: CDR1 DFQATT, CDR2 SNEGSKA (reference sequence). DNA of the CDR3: TGCAGTGCAGATGGACACGGCCTTTGGGAGCAGTACTTC. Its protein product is CSADGHGLWEQYF.

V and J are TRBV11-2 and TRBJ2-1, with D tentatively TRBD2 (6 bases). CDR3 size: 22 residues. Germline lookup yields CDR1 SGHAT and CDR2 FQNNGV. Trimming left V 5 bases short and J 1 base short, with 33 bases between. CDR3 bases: TGTGCCAGCAGCCGACCATCGAAACGTACCCGGGCTAGCGCAAGGTCCTACAATGAGCAGTTCTTC. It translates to CASSRPSKRTRASARSYNEQFF.

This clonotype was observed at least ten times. The CDR3 coding sequence is TGTGCCAGCAGCTTAGAAGGGCTAGCGGGAGGGTTGAGCTCCTACGAGCAGTACTTC. It specifies CASSLEGLAGGLSSYEQYF. The rearrangement joins TRBV11-2 to TRBJ2-7; 12 nucleotides align to TRBD2. Germline-derived CDR1 and CDR2 are SGHAT and FQNNGV. Trimming cost V 0 bases and J 0 bases; bases outside gene matches: 9. The CDR3 consists of 19 residues.

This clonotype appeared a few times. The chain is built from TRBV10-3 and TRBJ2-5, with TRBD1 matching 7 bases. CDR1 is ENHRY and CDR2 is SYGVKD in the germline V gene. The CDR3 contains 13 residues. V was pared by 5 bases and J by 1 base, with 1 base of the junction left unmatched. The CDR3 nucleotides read TGTGCCATCAGTAGACAGGGCCAAGAGACCCAGTACTTC. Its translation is CAISRQGQETQYF.

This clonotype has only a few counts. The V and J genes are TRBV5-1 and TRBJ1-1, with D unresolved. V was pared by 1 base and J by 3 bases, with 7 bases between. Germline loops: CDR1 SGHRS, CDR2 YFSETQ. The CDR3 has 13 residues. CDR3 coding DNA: TGCGCCAGCAGCTTGCAGACGGACACTGAAGCTTTCTTT. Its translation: CASSLQTDTEAFF.

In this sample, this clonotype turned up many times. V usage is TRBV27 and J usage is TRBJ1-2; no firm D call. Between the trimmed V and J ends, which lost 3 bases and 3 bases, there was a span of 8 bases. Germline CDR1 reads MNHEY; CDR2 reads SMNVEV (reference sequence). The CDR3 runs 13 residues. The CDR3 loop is CASSLRGDYGYTF. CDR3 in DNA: TGTGCCAGCAGTTTGCGGGGTGACTATGGCTACACCTTC.

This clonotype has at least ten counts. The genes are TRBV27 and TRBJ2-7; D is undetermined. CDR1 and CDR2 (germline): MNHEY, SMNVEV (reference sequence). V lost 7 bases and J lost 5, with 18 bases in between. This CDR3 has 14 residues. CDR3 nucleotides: TGTGCCAGCATGTCCCCCCTTCGGATTCACGAGCAGTACTTC. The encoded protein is CASMSPLRIHEQYF.

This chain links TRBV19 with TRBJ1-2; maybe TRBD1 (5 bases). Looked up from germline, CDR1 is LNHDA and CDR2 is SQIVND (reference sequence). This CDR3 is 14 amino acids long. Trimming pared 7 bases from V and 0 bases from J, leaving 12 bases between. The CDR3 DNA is TGTGCCAGTACTCCTGTGACAGCTAACTATGGCTACACCTTC. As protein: CASTPVTANYGYTF. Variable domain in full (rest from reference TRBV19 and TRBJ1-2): DGGITQSPKYLFRKEGQNVTLSCEQNLNHDAMYWYRQDPGQGLRLIYYSQIVNDFQKGDIAEGYSVSREKKESFPLTVTSAQKNPTAFYLCASTPVTANYGYTFGSGTRLTVV.

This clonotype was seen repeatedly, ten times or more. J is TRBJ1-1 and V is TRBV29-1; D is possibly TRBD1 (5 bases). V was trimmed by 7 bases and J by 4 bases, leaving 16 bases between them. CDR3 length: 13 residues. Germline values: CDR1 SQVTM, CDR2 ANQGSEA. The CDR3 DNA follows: TGCAGCGCCCGACGGGGACCGGGCACTGAAGCTTTCTTT. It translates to CSARRGPGTEAFF.

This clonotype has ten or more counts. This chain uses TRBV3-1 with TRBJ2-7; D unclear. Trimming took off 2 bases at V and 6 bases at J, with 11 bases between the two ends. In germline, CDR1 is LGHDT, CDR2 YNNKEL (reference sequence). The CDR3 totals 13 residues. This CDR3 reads CASSQPDGGEQYF. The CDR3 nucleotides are TGTGCCAGCAGCCAACCGGACGGTGGCGAGCAGTACTTC.

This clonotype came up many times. CDR3 region: CASSLWGRIYGYTF. CDR3 sequence (DNA): TGTGCCAGCAGTTTGTGGGGGAGAATCTATGGCTACACCTTC. The chain recombines TRBV28 with TRBJ1-2; D may be TRBD1 (5 bases). The CDR3 is 14 amino acids. Trimming left V 3 bases short and J 4 bases short, with 12 bases between. Germline CDR1 reads MDHEN; CDR2 reads SYDVKM.

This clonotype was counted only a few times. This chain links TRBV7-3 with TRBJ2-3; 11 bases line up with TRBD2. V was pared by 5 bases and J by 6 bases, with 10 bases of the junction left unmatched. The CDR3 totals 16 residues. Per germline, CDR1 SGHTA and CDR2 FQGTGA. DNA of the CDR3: TGTGCCAGCAGCACCCCTAGCGGGAGGCAGGCGGATACGCAGTATTTT. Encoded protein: CASSTPSGRQADTQYF.

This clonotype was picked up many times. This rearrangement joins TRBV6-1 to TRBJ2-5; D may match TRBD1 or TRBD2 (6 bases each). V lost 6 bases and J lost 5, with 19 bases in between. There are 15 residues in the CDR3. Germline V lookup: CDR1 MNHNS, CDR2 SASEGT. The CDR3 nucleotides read TGTGCCAGCAGCCCCCTAGGGGGGCTCATTGAGACCCAGTACTTC. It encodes CASSPLGGLIETQYF.

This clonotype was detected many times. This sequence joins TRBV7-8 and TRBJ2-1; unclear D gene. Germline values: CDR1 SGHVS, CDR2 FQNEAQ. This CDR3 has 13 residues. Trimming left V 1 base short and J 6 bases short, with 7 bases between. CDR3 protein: CASSLVWGNEQFF. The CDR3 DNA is TGTGCCAGCAGCTTAGTCTGGGGCAATGAGCAGTTCTTC.